Listed below are T cell receptor beta chains from one sample, sequenced in a study of T cells in Graves' hyperthyroidism and ophthalmopathy. MiXCR, applied by TCRdb to the multiplex PCR reads, yields one record per CDR3 protein. Of about 600,000 distinct CDR3 sequences detected, 15% to 20% appear once; the ten largest clones hold 2.5% to 4%. The sample consisted of blood. Receptors were obtained from a woman aged 40 to 50 with Graves' ophthalmopathy. Each CDR3 is given with its conserved first and last residue. Fields, in order: CDR3 DNA, CDR3 protein, J gene, D gene, clone size, V gene. D genes are given only for firm matches. The size of a clone is reported for some rows only, either as once, few or many, or as a class for expanded clones.

TGTGCCAGCAGTGAACTCAGGGGGTACAATGAGCAGTTCTTC,CASSELRGYNEQFF,TRBJ2-1,TRBD1,many,TRBV2
TGTGCCAGCAGTGAAGAGGTAATCCAAGAGACCCAGTACTTC,CASSEEVIQETQYF,TRBJ2-5,-,few,TRBV2
TGTGCCAGCAGCAACTCGGGGACATCCACCTACAATGAGCAGTTCTTC,CASSNSGTSTYNEQFF,TRBJ2-1,-,many,TRBV2
TGCAGCGTTGCAGGGGGCTCGAACACCGGGGAGCTGTTTTTT,CSVAGGSNTGELFF,TRBJ2-2,TRBD1,-,TRBV29-1
TGTGCCAGCTCACAAGGGGTGGACACTGAAGCTTTCTTT,CASSQGVDTEAFF,TRBJ1-1,-,many,TRBV18
TGTGCCAGCAGCCAGTCCACCGTCGGGACCCAGTACTTC,CASSQSTVGTQYF,TRBJ2-5,-,many,TRBV3-1
TGTGCCAGCATGTCCGGCGGGGAGCTGTTTTTT,CASMSGGELFF,TRBJ2-2,-,-,TRBV6-1
TGCAGTGCTAGAGATCGGGGGGGCCTGCGCACAGATACGCAGTATTTT,CSARDRGGLRTDTQYF,TRBJ2-3,TRBD2,many,TRBV20-1
TGTGCCAGCAGTTTGGGGGGGTCCATTCAGTACTTC,CASSLGGSIQYF,TRBJ2-4,TRBD2,few,TRBV12-3/TRBV12-4
TGTGCCAGCAGCTTAGACGGGGGGGGAACACCCTACGAGCAGTACTTC,CASSLDGGGTPYEQYF,TRBJ2-7,TRBD2,many,TRBV7-2
TGTGCCAGCAGCTCCCTCTCCTCCTACGAGCAGTACTTC,CASSSLSSYEQYF,TRBJ2-7,-,many,TRBV7-9
TGTGCCAGCAGTTACTCTTTGATAGGGGGGACCGGGGAGCTGTTTTTT,CASSYSLIGGTGELFF,TRBJ2-2,-,few,TRBV6-5
TGCAGTGCTAGCGCTGGGACGCTCAAAGAGACCCAGTACTTC,CSASAGTLKETQYF,TRBJ2-5,-,-,TRBV20-1
TGTGCCAGCAGCCAAGATCACCAGAGGCTAAAGCGGGAGGGAGATACGCAGTATTTT,CASSQDHQRLKREGDTQYF,TRBJ2-3,TRBD2,-,TRBV3-1
TGTGCCAGCAGCCAAACCTTTCTAATCTACGAGCAGTACTTC,CASSQTFLIYEQYF,TRBJ2-7,-,few,TRBV3-1
TGTGCCAGCAGACCGGACAGTGCCGGGGCCAACGTCCTGACTTTC,CASRPDSAGANVLTF,TRBJ2-6,-,-,TRBV5-5
TGTGCCAGCAGTTTAGGGCGGCTGGGTCTCGAGCAGTACTTC,CASSLGRLGLEQYF,TRBJ2-7,-,many,TRBV27
TGTGCCAGCAGCTTAGGGGGTGCTCCCCCCGCCACAGATACGCAGTATTTT,CASSLGGAPPATDTQYF,TRBJ2-3,-,many,TRBV7-9
TGTGCCAGCAGATTAACGGACAGGGGAGAAAGTTCACCCCTCCACTTT,CASRLTDRGESSPLHF,TRBJ1-6,TRBD1,many,TRBV2
TGCAGTGCTAGCCAAGCAGACGGGAAAGAGACCCAGTACTTC,CSASQADGKETQYF,TRBJ2-5,-,many,TRBV20-1
TGTGCCAGTAGTAACGGACAGGTGAATAGCAATCAGCCCCAGCATTTT,CASSNGQVNSNQPQHF,TRBJ1-5,TRBD1,-,TRBV19
TGTGCCAGCAGCCACCGGGACAGACACGCTCTAGCGGGAGTTAATGAGCAGTTCTTC,CASSHRDRHALAGVNEQFF,TRBJ2-1,TRBD2,many,TRBV11-2
TGTGCCAGCAGTCGTACAGGGCTTAATTCACCCCTCCACTTT,CASSRTGLNSPLHF,TRBJ1-6,-,many,TRBV27
TGTGCCAGCAGCACCCGGACTAGCGGGGGGGCGGAGACCCAGTACTTC,CASSTRTSGGAETQYF,TRBJ2-5,TRBD2,-,TRBV11-2
TGTGCCTGGACCCGGACTCGGGGTGAAAAACTGTTTTTT,CAWTRTRGEKLFF,TRBJ1-4,-,many,TRBV30
TGTGCCAGCAGCGTCGGTAACTACTATGGCTACACCTTC,CASSVGNYYGYTF,TRBJ1-2,-,many,TRBV7-2
TGTGCCAGCAGCCACGAGACAGGGCGGGGCTCCTATGGCTACACCTTC,CASSHETGRGSYGYTF,TRBJ1-2,TRBD1,few,TRBV25-1
TGTGCCAGCAGTTACTCGAAAGGGCTCGCTTTCGTATCCTATGGCTACACCTTC,CASSYSKGLAFVSYGYTF,TRBJ1-2,-,-,TRBV6-6
TGTGCCAGCAGCAATTCGCGCGGGGGTAGCACAGATACGCAGTATTTT,CASSNSRGGSTDTQYF,TRBJ2-3,TRBD2,-,TRBV7-2
TGCGCCAGCAGCTTGGTTGTAGCGGGATTAACAGATACGCAGTATTTT,CASSLVVAGLTDTQYF,TRBJ2-3,TRBD2,few,TRBV5-1
TGTGCCAGCAGTTTAGGAGCGGGGGGCGGTCGCTTGGCGGCCCAGTACTTC,CASSLGAGGGRLAAQYF,TRBJ2-5,TRBD2,-,TRBV12-3/TRBV12-4
TGTGCCAGCAGCCAAGACGGCAGGGTGTACACCGGGGAGCTGTTTTTT,CASSQDGRVYTGELFF,TRBJ2-2,-,many,TRBV3-1
TGTGCCAGCAGCTTCACAGGGATTTCACCCCTCCACTTT,CASSFTGISPLHF,TRBJ1-6,-,many,TRBV7-6
TGTGCCAGCAGGGCCGGGACGGCATACAATGAGCAGTTCTTC,CASRAGTAYNEQFF,TRBJ2-1,-,once,TRBV5-1
TGTGCCAGCAGTAGTGCGGGACAGCCGAACTATGGCTACACCTTC,CASSSAGQPNYGYTF,TRBJ1-2,TRBD1,many,TRBV28
TGTGCCAGCACCCGGGACGCTACAGATACGCAGTATTTT,CASTRDATDTQYF,TRBJ2-3,-,few,TRBV28
TGCGCCAGCAGCTGGGGGACAGTTGAAGGTTTCAGGACCTTC,CASSWGTVEGFRTF,TRBJ1-2,TRBD1,-,TRBV5-1
TGTGCCAGCAGCCCAAAGGCTAGCGGGGGTAATGAGCAGTTCTTC,CASSPKASGGNEQFF,TRBJ2-1,TRBD2,many,TRBV6-1
TGTGCCAGCAGTCTTATATCCTACGAGCAGTACTTC,CASSLISYEQYF,TRBJ2-7,-,many,TRBV28
TGCAGCGTTGGAACAAGGATCGGGAGTAGTTACGAGCAGTACTTC,CSVGTRIGSSYEQYF,TRBJ2-7,-,-,TRBV29-1
TGCAGTGCTAGAGGTGGCGCAAACTCCTACAATGAGCAGTTCTTC,CSARGGANSYNEQFF,TRBJ2-1,-,many,TRBV20-1
TGTGCCAGCAGTCTGATCCCCCTGGGAGCGGGGAGCACAGATACGCAGTATTTT,CASSLIPLGAGSTDTQYF,TRBJ2-3,TRBD2,few,TRBV6-1
TGTGCCAGCAGCCTCCACAGGGCCATGAACACTGAAGCTTTCTTT,CASSLHRAMNTEAFF,TRBJ1-1,-,many,TRBV3-1
TGTGCCAGCATAGCGTCTAACTACGAGCAGTACTTC,CASIASNYEQYF,TRBJ2-7,-,few,TRBV28
TGCAGTGCTAGAGATCATGGAGGACAGGGGCTTGCTAGCACAGATACGCAGTATTTT,CSARDHGGQGLASTDTQYF,TRBJ2-3,TRBD1,many,TRBV20-1
TGTGCCAGCAGTGTCCTAGCGGGACTGGGTGCAGGGAATGAGCAGTTCTTC,CASSVLAGLGAGNEQFF,TRBJ2-1,TRBD2,-,TRBV28
TGTGCCAGCAGTGAGTTTAGCGGTACTGGAAATGAGCAGTTCTTC,CASSEFSGTGNEQFF,TRBJ2-1,-,many,TRBV2
TGTGCCAGCAGATCGGACTACGAGCAGTACTTC,CASRSDYEQYF,TRBJ2-7,-,many,TRBV2
TGCAGCGTCCCCGACAGGGACTATGGCTACACCTTC,CSVPDRDYGYTF,TRBJ1-2,TRBD1,-,TRBV29-1
TGCGCCAGCAGTCCCCTCGACAGGGAAGGAACTGAAGCTTTCTTT,CASSPLDREGTEAFF,TRBJ1-1,TRBD1,many,TRBV4-1
TGTGCCAGCAGCACTGAGAGCGGGGGGCTCTCGTCGCAGTTCTTC,CASSTESGGLSSQFF,TRBJ2-1,TRBD2,few,TRBV9
TGCGCCAGCAGATCGACCTGGGGAACCGGGGAGCTGTTTTTT,CASRSTWGTGELFF,TRBJ2-2,-,-,TRBV5-1
TGTGCCAGCAGCCTTGGAGGGGGCGCTGGCGGGGAGCTGTTTTTT,CASSLGGGAGGELFF,TRBJ2-2,-,many,TRBV5-4
TGCAGTGCTCTGACTAGCTATCACCTATACGAGCAGTACTTC,CSALTSYHLYEQYF,TRBJ2-7,TRBD2,-,TRBV20-1
TGTGCCAGCCAAGGACTAGCACCCTACAATGAGCAGTTCTTC,CASQGLAPYNEQFF,TRBJ2-1,TRBD2,-,TRBV2
TGTGCCAGCAGTGCCAGGGGGCGCGACTATGGCTACACCTTC,CASSARGRDYGYTF,TRBJ1-2,TRBD1,few,TRBV12-3/TRBV12-4
TGTGCCTGGAGTGTCGGCAGGGGGCGTAACACTGAAGCTTTCTTT,CAWSVGRGRNTEAFF,TRBJ1-1,TRBD1,-,TRBV30